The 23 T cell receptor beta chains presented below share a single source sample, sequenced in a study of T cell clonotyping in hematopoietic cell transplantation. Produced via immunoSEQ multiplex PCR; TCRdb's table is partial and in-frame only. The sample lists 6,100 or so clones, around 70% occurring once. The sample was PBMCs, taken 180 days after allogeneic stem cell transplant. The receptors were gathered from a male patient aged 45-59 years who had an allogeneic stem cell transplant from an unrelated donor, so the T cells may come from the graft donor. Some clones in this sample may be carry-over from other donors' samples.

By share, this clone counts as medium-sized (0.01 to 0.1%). The CDR3 sequence: CASSIDRGRRETQYF. DNA of the CDR3: TGTGCCAGTAGTATAGATCGGGGGAGGCGAGAGACCCAGTACTTC. This chain uses TRBV19 with TRBJ2-5, with D perhaps matching TRBD2 (6 bases). Trimming took 0 bases from V and 4 from J, leaving 12 bases between them. The germline CDR1 and CDR2 sequences are LNHDA and SQIVND (reference sequence). This CDR3 spans 15 amino acids. The whole variable domain, remainder taken from reference TRBV19 and TRBJ2-5, is DGGITQSPKYLFRKEGQNVTLSCEQNLNHDAMYWYRQDPGQGLRLIYYSQIVNDFQKGDIAEGYSVSREKKESFPLTVTSAQKNPTAFYLCASSIDRGRRETQYFGPGTRLLVL.

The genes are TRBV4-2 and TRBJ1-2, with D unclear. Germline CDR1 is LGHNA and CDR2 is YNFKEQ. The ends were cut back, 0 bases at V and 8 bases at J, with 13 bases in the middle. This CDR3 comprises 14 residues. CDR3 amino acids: CASSQDQATEGYTF. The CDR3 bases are TGTGCCAGCAGCCAAGATCAGGCTACCGAGGGCTACACCTTC.

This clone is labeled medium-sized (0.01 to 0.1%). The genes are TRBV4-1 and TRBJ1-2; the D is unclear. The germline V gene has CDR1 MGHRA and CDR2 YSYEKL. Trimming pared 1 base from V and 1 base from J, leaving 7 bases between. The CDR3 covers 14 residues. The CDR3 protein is CASSQGVINYGYTF. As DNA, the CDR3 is TGCGCCAGCAGCCAAGGGGTAATTAACTATGGCTACACCTTC.

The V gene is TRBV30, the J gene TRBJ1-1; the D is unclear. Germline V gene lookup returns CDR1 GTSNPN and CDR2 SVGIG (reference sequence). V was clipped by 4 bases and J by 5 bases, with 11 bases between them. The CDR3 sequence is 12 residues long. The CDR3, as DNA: TGTGCCTGGATTTTTTTTTCAACTGAAGCTTTCTTT. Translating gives CAWIFFSTEAFF.

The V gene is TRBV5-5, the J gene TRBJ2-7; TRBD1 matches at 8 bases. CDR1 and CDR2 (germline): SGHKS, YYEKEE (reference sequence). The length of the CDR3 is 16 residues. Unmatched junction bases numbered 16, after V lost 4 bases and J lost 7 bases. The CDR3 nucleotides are TGTGCCAGCAGCCCGCCGGGGCAGGGGGCGCCACGAGAGCAGTACTTC. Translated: CASSPPGQGAPREQYF.

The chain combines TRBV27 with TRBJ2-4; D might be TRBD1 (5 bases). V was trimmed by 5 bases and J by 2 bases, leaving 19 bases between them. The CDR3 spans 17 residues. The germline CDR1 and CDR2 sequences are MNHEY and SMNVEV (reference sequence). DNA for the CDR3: TGTGCCAGCAGTCCCGACAGTCAATGGGTGTCCAAAAACATTCAGTACTTC. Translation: CASSPDSQWVSKNIQYF.

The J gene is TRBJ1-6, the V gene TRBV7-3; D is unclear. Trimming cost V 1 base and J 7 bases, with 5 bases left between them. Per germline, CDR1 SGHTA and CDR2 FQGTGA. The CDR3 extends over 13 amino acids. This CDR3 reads CASSLNANSPLHF. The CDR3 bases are TGTGCCAGCAGCTTAAACGCAAATTCACCCCTCCACTTT.

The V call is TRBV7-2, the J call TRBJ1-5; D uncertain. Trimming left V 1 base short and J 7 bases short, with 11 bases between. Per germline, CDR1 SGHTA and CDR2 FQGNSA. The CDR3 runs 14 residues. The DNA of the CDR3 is TGTGCCAGCAGCTTAGGAGACCGTGGGCAGCCCCAGCATTTT. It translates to CASSLGDRGQPQHF. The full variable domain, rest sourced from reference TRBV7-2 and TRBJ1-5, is GAGVSQSPSNKVTEKGKDVELRCDPISGHTALYWYRQSLGQGLEFLIYFQGNSAPDKSGLPSDRFSAERTGGSVSTLTIQRTQQEDSAVYLCASSLGDRGQPQHFGDGTRLSIL.

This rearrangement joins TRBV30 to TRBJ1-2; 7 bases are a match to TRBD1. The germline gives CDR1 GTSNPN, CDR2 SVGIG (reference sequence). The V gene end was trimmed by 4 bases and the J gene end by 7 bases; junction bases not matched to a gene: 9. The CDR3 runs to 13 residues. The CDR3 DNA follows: TGTGCCTGGATTTCCGACAGGGCGGGTGGCTACACCTTC. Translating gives CAWISDRAGGYTF. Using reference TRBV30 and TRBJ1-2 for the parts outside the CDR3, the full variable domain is SQTIHQWPATLVQPVGSPLSLECTVEGTSNPNLYWYRQAAGRGLQLLFYSVGIGQISSEVPQNLSASRPQDRQFILSSKKLLLSDSGFYLCAWISDRAGGYTFGSGTRLTVV.

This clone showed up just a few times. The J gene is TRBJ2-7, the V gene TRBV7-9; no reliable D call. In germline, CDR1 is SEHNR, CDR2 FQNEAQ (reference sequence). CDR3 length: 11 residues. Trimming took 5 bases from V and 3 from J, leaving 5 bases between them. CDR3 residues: CASSRSYEQYF. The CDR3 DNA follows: TGTGCCAGCAGCCGTAGCTACGAGCAGTACTTC. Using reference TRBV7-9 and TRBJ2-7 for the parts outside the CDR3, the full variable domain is DTGVSQNPRHKITKRGQNVTFRCDPISEHNRLYWYRQTLGQGPEFLTYFQNEAQLEKSRLLSDRFSAERPKGSFSTLEIQRTEQGDSAMYLCASSRSYEQYFGPGTRLTVT.

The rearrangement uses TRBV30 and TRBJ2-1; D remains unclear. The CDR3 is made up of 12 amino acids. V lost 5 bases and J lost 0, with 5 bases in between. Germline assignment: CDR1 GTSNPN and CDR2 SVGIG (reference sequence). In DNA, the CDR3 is TGTGCCTGGGGGAACTCCTACAATGAGCAGTTCTTC. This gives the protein CAWGNSYNEQFF.

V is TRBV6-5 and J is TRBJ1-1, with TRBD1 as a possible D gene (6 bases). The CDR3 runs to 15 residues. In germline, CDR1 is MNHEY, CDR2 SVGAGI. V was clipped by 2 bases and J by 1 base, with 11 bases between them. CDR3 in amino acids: CASSYGGQTNTEAFF. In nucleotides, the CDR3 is TGTGCCAGCAGTTACGGGGGACAAACGAACACTGAAGCTTTCTTT.

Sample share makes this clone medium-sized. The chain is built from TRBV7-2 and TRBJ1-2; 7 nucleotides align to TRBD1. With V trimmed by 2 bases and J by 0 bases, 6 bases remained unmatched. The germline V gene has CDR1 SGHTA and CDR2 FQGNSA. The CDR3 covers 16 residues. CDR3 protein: CASSLPRDRPNYGYTF. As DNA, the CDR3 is TGTGCCAGCAGCTTACCCAGGGACAGACCTAACTATGGCTACACCTTC.

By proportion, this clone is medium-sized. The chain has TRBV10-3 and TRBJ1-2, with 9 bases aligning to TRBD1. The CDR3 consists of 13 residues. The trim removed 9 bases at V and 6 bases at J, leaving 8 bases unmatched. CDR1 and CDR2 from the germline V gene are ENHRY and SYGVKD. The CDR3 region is CAIGDRADHGYTF. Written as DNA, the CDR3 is TGTGCCATAGGGGACAGGGCTGACCATGGCTACACCTTC.

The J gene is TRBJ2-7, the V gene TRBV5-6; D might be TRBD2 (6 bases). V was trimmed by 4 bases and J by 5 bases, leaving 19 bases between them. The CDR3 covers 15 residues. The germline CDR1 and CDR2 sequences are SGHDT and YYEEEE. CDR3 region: CASSPGGSGRNEQYF. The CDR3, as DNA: TGTGCCAGCAGCCCCGGGGGTAGCGGTCGAAACGAGCAGTACTTC. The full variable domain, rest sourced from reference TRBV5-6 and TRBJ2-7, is DAGVTQSPTHLIKTRGQQVTLRCSPKSGHDTVSWYQQALGQGPQFIFQYYEEEERQRGNFPDRFSGHQFPNYSSELNVNALLLGDSALYLCASSPGGSGRNEQYFGPGTRLTVT.

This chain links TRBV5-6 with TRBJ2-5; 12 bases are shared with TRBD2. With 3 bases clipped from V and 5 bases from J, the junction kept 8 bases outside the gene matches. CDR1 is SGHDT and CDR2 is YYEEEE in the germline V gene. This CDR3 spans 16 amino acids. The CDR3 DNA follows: TGTGCCAGCAGCTCCCAGACTAGCGGGAGACAGGAGACCCAGTACTTC. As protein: CASSSQTSGRQETQYF.

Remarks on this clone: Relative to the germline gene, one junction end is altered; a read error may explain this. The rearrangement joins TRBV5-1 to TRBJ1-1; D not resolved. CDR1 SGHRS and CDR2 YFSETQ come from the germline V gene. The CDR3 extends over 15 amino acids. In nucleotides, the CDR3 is TGCGCTAGCAGTGTAACCGGAGGCATGAACACTGAAGCTTTCTTT. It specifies CASSVTGGMNTEAFF.

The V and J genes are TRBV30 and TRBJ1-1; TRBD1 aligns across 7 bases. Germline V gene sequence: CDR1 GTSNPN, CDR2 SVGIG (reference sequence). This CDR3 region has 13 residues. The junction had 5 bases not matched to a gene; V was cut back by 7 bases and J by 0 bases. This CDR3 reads CASGGVMNTEAFF. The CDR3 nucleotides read TGTGCCTCAGGGGGAGTCATGAACACTGAAGCTTTCTTT.

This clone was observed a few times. The DNA for the CDR3 is TGTGCCAGCAGCTTGATGGGAGAGACCCAGTACTTC. Translating it yields CASSLMGETQYF. This chain links TRBV7-9 with TRBJ2-5; no reliable D call. CDR1 SEHNR and CDR2 FQNEAQ come from the germline V gene (reference sequence). The CDR3 length is 12 residues. Trimming took off 3 bases at V and 4 bases at J, with 6 bases between the two ends.

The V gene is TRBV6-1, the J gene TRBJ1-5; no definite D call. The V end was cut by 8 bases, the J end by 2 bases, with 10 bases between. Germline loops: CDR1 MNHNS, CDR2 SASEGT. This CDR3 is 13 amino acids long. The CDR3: CASGVSGNQPQHF. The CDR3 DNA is TGTGCCAGCGGGGTTTCGGGCAATCAGCCCCAGCATTTT.

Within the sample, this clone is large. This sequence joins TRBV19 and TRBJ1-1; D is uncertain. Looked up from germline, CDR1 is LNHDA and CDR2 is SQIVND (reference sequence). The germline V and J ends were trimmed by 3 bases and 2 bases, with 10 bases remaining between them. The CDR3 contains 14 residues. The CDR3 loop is CASSIDGPNTEAFF. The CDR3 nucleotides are TGTGCCAGTAGTATTGATGGGCCTAACACTGAAGCTTTCTTT. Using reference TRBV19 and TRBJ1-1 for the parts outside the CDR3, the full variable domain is DGGITQSPKYLFRKEGQNVTLSCEQNLNHDAMYWYRQDPGQGLRLIYYSQIVNDFQKGDIAEGYSVSREKKESFPLTVTSAQKNPTAFYLCASSIDGPNTEAFFGQGTRLTVV.

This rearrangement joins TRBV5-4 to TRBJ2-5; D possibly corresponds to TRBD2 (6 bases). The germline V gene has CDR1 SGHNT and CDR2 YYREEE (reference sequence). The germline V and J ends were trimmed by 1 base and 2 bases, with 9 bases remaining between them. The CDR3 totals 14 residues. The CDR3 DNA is TGTGCCAGCAGCTTGAAACTAGCACAAGAGACCCAGTACTTC. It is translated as CASSLKLAQETQYF.

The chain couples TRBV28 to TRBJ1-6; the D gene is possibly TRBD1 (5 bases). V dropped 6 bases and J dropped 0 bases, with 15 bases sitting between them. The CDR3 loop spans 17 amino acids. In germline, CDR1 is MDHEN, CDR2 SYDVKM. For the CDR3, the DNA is TGTGCCAGCAGGGGAGACAGTGATGTCTCCTATAATTCACCCCTCCACTTT. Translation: CASRGDSDVSYNSPLHF. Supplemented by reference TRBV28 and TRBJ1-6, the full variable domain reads DVKVTQSSRYLVKRTGEKVFLECVQDMDHENMFWYRQDPGLGLRLIYFSYDVKMKEKGDIPEGYSVSREKKERFSLILESASTNQTSMYLCASRGDSDVSYNSPLHFGNGTRLTVT.